The clone carrying this TCR beta chain was seen a few times. The second PCR ran about 6 to 11 cycles with a sample-barcoded 5' primer and J-beta primers. One entry per CDR3 protein results from TCRdb running MiXCR on the 5' RACE reads. The table lists around 750,000 distinct CDR3 sequences, less than 70% of them singletons, with about two fifths in the top ten. The sample originates from a study of blood T cells in healthy people across ages. Deletions cut 3 bases from V and 0 bases from J, with 9 bases between. The V gene's germline CDR1 is DFQATT and CDR2 SNEGSKA (reference sequence). The CDR3 is 13 residues long.

The sequenced sample was blood. This clonotype was sampled from a man older than 75 in good health. This chain links TRBV20-1 with TRBJ2-7, with D unclear. DNA of the CDR3: TGCAGTGCTAGTATAGCTCGCTCCTACGAGCAGTACTTC. Its translation is CSASIARSYEQYF.